This T cell receptor (beta chain) appears in the sequencing data of a study of blood T cell repertoires in COVID-19. In the study overall: The United States, Italy and Spain supplied acute and convalescent COVID-19 samples. Sample material is recorded as cDNA or gDNA derived from T cells, B-cell-depleted T cells, or PBMCs.

Study processing details: Amplifying reference gene primers gave estimates of nucleated cell counts. The repertoire was sequenced with immunoSEQ multiplex PCR; TCRdb's copy has only in-frame clones and lacks some. The D gene and trimming were derived from the DNA, and the V and J assignments and clone size from that table. This sample has fewer than 90,000 clones; around 80% occur once, and the top ten carry around 49%. With 4 bases removed from V and 0 bases from J, the gap between germline ends came to 11 bases. This CDR3 is 15 amino acids long. The V gene's germline CDR1 is SGHRS and CDR2 YFSETQ. The sequenced sample consisted of peripheral blood. The TCR was taken from a human donor in a cohort sampled during active COVID-19. This chain connects TRBV5-1 to TRBJ1-3; possible D gene TRBD1, 5 bases. The CDR3 DNA sequence: TGCGCCAGCAGCCAAGACAGACACTCTGGAAACACCATATATTTT. As protein: CASSQDRHSGNTIYF.